This T cell receptor (beta chain) emerged from a study of T cell repertoires in cytomegalovirus infection. Overall study: TCR beta signatures that were public indicated CMV infection and matching HLA type.

TCRdb fed the reads into MiXCR, producing one record per CDR3 protein. The profile covers about 300,000 distinct CDR3 sequences, with approximately 8.9% appearing a single time and approximately 2.4% taken by the ten largest. This clonotype was counted only a few times. No antigen is known for it. Study findings and constraints: Dominant in the ex vivo response were TCR beta clonotypes restricted by HLA-C and specific for CMV. The cumulative frequency of public TCR beta families identified carriers of CMV plus the relevant HLA.

CDR1 is MDHEN, CDR2 SYDVKM, per germline. This CDR3 is built from 17 residues. After removal of 5 bases from V and 0 bases from J, the junction contained 12 bases not matched to a gene. This chain joins TRBV28 and TRBJ1-1; the match to TRBD1 covers 7 bases. Sequenced: PBMCs. This TCR derives from a human donor in good health (CMV status not recorded). Some clones in this sample may be carry-over from other donors' samples. DNA for the CDR3: TGTGCCAGCAGTCCAGGGGGTTTTAGCGGCCTGAACACTGAAGCTTTCTTT. Translating it yields CASSPGGFSGLNTEAFF.